This TCR beta chain was documented in a study of T-cell memory formation after mild COVID-19. TCRdb re-analysed the 5' RACE reads in MiXCR, keeping a single row per CDR3 protein. Of 550,000 to 600,000 distinct CDR3 sequences listed, roughly 17% were seen once; the top ten hold about 8.6%. This CDR3 spans 16 amino acids. Unmatched junction bases numbered 7, after V lost 5 bases and J lost 4 bases. The germline V gene encodes CDR1 SGHTA and CDR2 FQGNSA. Regarding the study as a whole: Pre-infection memory contained some responding clones, which suggested that cross-reactive memory had joined. The authors left the SARS-CoV-2 specificity of second-wave clones peaking on day 37 unconfirmed.

This clonotype was seen at least ten times. Its antigen is not identified. The sample was PBMCs or a T cell subset sorted from them (not recorded which). V usage is TRBV7-2 and J usage is TRBJ2-1; 11 nucleotides align to TRBD1. This clonotype was sampled from an adult woman who had mild COVID-19 (a few samples of this study predate the infection). Cell type and time point are not known. The CDR3 DNA is TGTGCCAGCAGCATTACCCGGGACAGGGGGTACAATGAGCAGTTCTTC. It yields the protein CASSITRDRGYNEQFF.